The 27 T cell receptor beta chains below were found in one sample sequenced in a study of blood T cell repertoires in COVID-19. The protocol was immunoSEQ multiplex PCR, while the TCRdb copy is restricted to in-frame clones and leaves out a portion. Here the sample spans some 320,000 clones, roughly nine tenths being singletons. The material sequenced was PBMCs or T cells enriched from blood (not recorded which). The origin of the receptors is a man aged 60-69 years who had recovered from COVID-19.

The V gene is TRBV7-6, the J gene TRBJ2-6, with D maybe TRBD2 (7 bases). Trimming left V 5 bases short and J 3 bases short, with 14 bases between. CDR1 SGHVS and CDR2 FNYEAQ come from the germline V gene. The CDR3 contains 16 residues. The CDR3 is CASSRDRTSGANVLTF. CDR3 sequence (DNA): TGTGCCAGCAGCCGAGACAGGACTAGTGGGGCCAACGTCCTGACTTTC.

The J gene is TRBJ1-4, the V gene TRBV6-6, with D maybe TRBD1 (5 bases). CDR1 and CDR2 (germline): MNHNY, SVGAGI (reference sequence). This CDR3 has 13 amino acids. V lost 6 bases and J lost 4, with 9 bases in between. The DNA of the CDR3 is TGTGCCAGCAGCCGGGACTATAATGAAAAACTGTTTTTT. It translates to CASSRDYNEKLFF.

This clone was picked up a small number of times. V is TRBV11-3 and J is TRBJ2-1; 12 bases agree with TRBD2. Germline-derived CDR1 and CDR2 are SGHNT and YENEEA. The CDR3 has 15 amino acids. Trimming took 8 bases from V and 4 from J; bases not matched to a gene: 6. Here the CDR3 reads CASAPSGRGYNEQFF. The CDR3 coding sequence is TGTGCCAGCGCCCCTAGCGGGAGGGGATACAATGAGCAGTTCTTC.

The V call is TRBV9, the J call TRBJ2-3, with 11 bases matching TRBD2. With 3 bases clipped from V and 2 bases from J, the junction kept 5 bases outside the gene matches. CDR1 SGDLS and CDR2 YYNGEE come from the germline V gene. CDR3 size: 16 residues. CDR3 loop: CASSALAGGNTDTQYF. The CDR3 DNA is TGTGCCAGCAGCGCCCTAGCGGGGGGCAACACAGATACGCAGTATTTT.

The chain links TRBV29-1 to TRBJ2-2; TRBD1 aligns across 8 bases. The CDR3 loop spans 13 amino acids. CDR1 SQVTM and CDR2 ANQGSEA come from the germline V gene. V dropped 5 bases and J dropped 4; count of bases not matched to a gene: 3. The CDR3 spells CSVQGAGTGELFF. The CDR3 DNA reads TGCAGCGTTCAGGGGGCAGGCACCGGGGAGCTGTTTTTT.

This clone was seen just once. The chain joins TRBV30 to TRBJ1-2, with 8 positions matching TRBD1. CDR1 and CDR2 (germline): GTSNPN, SVGIG (reference sequence). CDR3 size: 14 residues. The ends lost 4 bases at V and 4 bases at J; junction bases unmatched: 8. CDR3 loop: CAWNQGAVSYGYTF. The CDR3 DNA is TGTGCCTGGAATCAGGGGGCGGTATCCTATGGCTACACCTTC.

The chain carries TRBV5-4 and TRBJ1-2, with D perhaps TRBD1 (5 bases). CDR1 is SGHNT and CDR2 is YYREEE in the germline V gene (reference sequence). The germline V and J ends were trimmed by 0 bases and 6 bases, with 12 bases remaining between them. There are 14 residues in the CDR3. CDR3 nucleotide sequence: TGTGCCAGCAGCTTGGGCGCAGGGTCGGATGGCTACACCTTC. This encodes CASSLGAGSDGYTF.

This chain uses TRBV29-1 with TRBJ2-3; 7 nucleotides agree with TRBD2. CDR3 length: 16 amino acids. V shed 3 bases and J 0 bases; nucleotides not matched to a gene: 9. CDR1 and CDR2 (germline): SQVTM, ANQGSEA. The CDR3 is CSVDGGGPASTDTQYF. CDR3 nucleotide sequence: TGCAGCGTTGATGGGGGAGGGCCGGCGAGCACAGATACGCAGTATTTT.

This chain links TRBV18 with TRBJ1-1; D perhaps matches TRBD1 (6 bases). V lost 3 bases, J lost 3 bases, and 14 bases lay in between. CDR1 is KGHSH and CDR2 is LQKENI in the germline V gene. This CDR3 has 15 amino acids. The CDR3: CASSPTSGGHTEAFF. The DNA for the CDR3 is TGTGCCAGCTCACCGACGTCGGGGGGCCACACTGAAGCTTTCTTT.

The CDR3 loop is CASSQVQGAYTEAFF. For the CDR3, the DNA is TGCGCCAGCAGCCAAGTCCAGGGGGCTTACACTGAAGCTTTCTTT. The chain has TRBV4-3 and TRBJ1-1, with 8 bases matching TRBD1. The CDR3 runs 15 residues. CDR1 LGHNA and CDR2 YSLEER come from the germline V gene. The junction had 4 bases not matched to a gene; V was cut back by 1 base and J by 3 bases.

J is TRBJ2-1 and V is TRBV7-8, with D tentatively TRBD2 (5 bases). CDR3 length: 14 residues. Germline lookup yields CDR1 SGHVS and CDR2 FQNEAQ. Trimming took off 5 bases at V and 7 bases at J, with 15 bases between the two ends. CDR3 protein: CASSPRLLENEQFF. CDR3 coding DNA: TGTGCCAGCAGCCCAAGACTACTAGAAAATGAGCAGTTCTTC.

V usage is TRBV18 and J usage is TRBJ1-1; D is undetermined. Per germline, CDR1 KGHSH and CDR2 LQKENI. The V end was cut by 6 bases, the J end by 6 bases, with 11 bases between. This CDR3 has 12 residues. CDR3 residues: CASSLAGAEAFF. The CDR3 nucleotides are TGTGCCAGCTCCTTGGCGGGCGCTGAAGCTTTCTTT.

The genes are TRBV25-1 and TRBJ1-3; D remains ambiguous. Germline loops: CDR1 MGHDK, CDR2 SYGVNS. The V end lost 4 bases, the J end lost 0 bases, and 13 bases lay between the germline ends. This CDR3 contains 16 residues. In DNA form, the CDR3 reads TGTGCCAGCAGTGCTCCCATTCGCGGCTCTGGAAACACCATATATTTT. Its translation is CASSAPIRGSGNTIYF. The full variable domain, rest sourced from reference TRBV25-1 and TRBJ1-3, is EADIYQTPRYLVIGTGKKITLECSQTMGHDKMYWYQQDPGMELHLIHYSYGVNSTEKGDLSSESTVSRIRTEHFPLTLESARPSHTSQYLCASSAPIRGSGNTIYFGEGSWLTVV.

V is TRBV5-1 and J is TRBJ1-1; D gene ambiguous. The germline gives CDR1 SGHRS, CDR2 YFSETQ. This CDR3 has 15 residues. V lost 7 bases to trimming and J lost 1 base, with 17 bases between them. CDR3 sequence (DNA): TGCGCCAGCTCCCCATCGGAACAGCCGAACACTGAAGCTTTCTTT. Translation gives CASSPSEQPNTEAFF.

The chain recombines TRBV7-9 with TRBJ2-1; a possible D gene is TRBD1 (5 bases). Trimming cost V 4 bases and J 3 bases, with 13 bases left between them. CDR3 length: 15 residues. Per germline, CDR1 SEHNR and CDR2 FQNEAQ (reference sequence). The CDR3 DNA is TGTGCCAGCAGCTCCCGACAGACCAGCTACAATGAGCAGTTCTTC. It encodes CASSSRQTSYNEQFF.

V gene TRBV18 combines with J gene TRBJ1-3, with no clear D. Trimming removed 3 bases from V and 0 bases from J, with 9 bases in between. This CDR3 has 15 amino acids. Germline loops: CDR1 KGHSH, CDR2 LQKENI. DNA for the CDR3: TGTGCCAGCTCACCGGGGAGCCACTCTGGAAACACCATATATTTT. It is translated as CASSPGSHSGNTIYF.

The rearrangement uses TRBV7-9 and TRBJ1-6; 8 bases line up with TRBD1. The germline CDR1 and CDR2 sequences are SEHNR and FQNEAQ (reference sequence). This CDR3 contains 16 residues. J was trimmed by 8 bases and V by 1 base; bases with no gene match: 7. In DNA, the CDR3 is TGTGCCAGCAGCTTAGGCCTCAGGGGGCCCGATTCACCCCTCCACTTT. It codes for CASSLGLRGPDSPLHF.

In regard to this clone: Given a much more abundant clone one base away, this may be a read error. This rearrangement joins TRBV27 to TRBJ1-5, with no clear D. Germline CDR1 is MNHEY and CDR2 is SMNVEV (reference sequence). Trimming left V 4 bases short and J 4 bases short, with 5 bases between. There are 12 residues in the CDR3. CDR3 bases: TGTGCCAGCAGTTCCCTTAATCAGCCCCAGCATTTT. Its translation is CASSSLNQPQHF.

A single count supports this clone. The chain is built from TRBV12-5 and TRBJ1-1; the D is unclear. Germline loops: CDR1 LGHNT, CDR2 FRNRAP. CDR3 length: 13 residues. The V end was cut by 2 bases, the J end by 5 bases, with 9 bases between. The CDR3 is CASGLRSGTEAFF. As DNA, the CDR3 is TGTGCTAGTGGTTTGAGATCGGGGACTGAAGCTTTCTTT.

This chain connects TRBV4-1 to TRBJ1-3; the match to TRBD1 covers 9 bases. The V gene's germline CDR1 is MGHRA and CDR2 YSYEKL. Losses at the gene ends were 4 bases for V and 7 bases for J; bases not matched to a gene: 8. CDR3 length equals 15 residues. The CDR3 sequence is CASSPRDRAGNTIYF. The CDR3 DNA reads as TGCGCCAGCAGCCCACGGGACAGGGCGGGTAACACCATATATTTT.

The chain recombines TRBV7-3 with TRBJ2-5; 8 nucleotides match TRBD2. The V gene end was trimmed by 3 bases and the J gene end by 4 bases; junction bases not matched to a gene: 10. Germline V CDR1 and CDR2: SGHTA, FQGTGA. The CDR3 covers 16 residues. CDR3 in DNA: TGTGCCAGCAGCTTGACCCCCGGACTAGCTTTAGAGACCCAGTACTTC. Its translation is CASSLTPGLALETQYF.

The chain uses TRBV3-1 (or the pseudogene TRBV3-2) and TRBJ1-1; D is unclear. V was cut by 2 bases and J by 4 bases, with 14 bases left in between. Germline V CDR1 and CDR2: LGHDT, YNNKEL (reference sequence). CDR3 length: 15 residues. CDR3 nucleotides: TGTGCCAGCAGCCAAATGAGTTTTGCGGGCACTGAAGCTTTCTTT. Its protein is CASSQMSFAGTEAFF.

The chain joins TRBV18 to TRBJ1-2, with 8 bases identical to TRBD1. This CDR3 spans 13 amino acids. Germline lookup yields CDR1 KGHSH and CDR2 LQKENI. V shed 2 bases and J 4 bases; nucleotides not matched to a gene: 0. The CDR3 nucleotides are TGTGCCAGCTCACCAGACAGGGGCTATGGCTACACCTTC. Protein product: CASSPDRGYGYTF.

The J gene is TRBJ2-2, the V gene TRBV12-3 or TRBV12-4; no definite D call. The CDR3 has 13 residues. V was pared by 0 bases and J by 4 bases, with 3 bases between. The DNA of the CDR3 is TGTGCCAGCAGTTTAGCCTTCACCGGGGAGCTGTTTTTT. Translation: CASSLAFTGELFF.

The chain is built from TRBV4-3 and TRBJ1-4, with D perhaps TRBD1 (5 bases). Germline CDR1 is LGHNA and CDR2 is YSLEER. This CDR3 contains 20 residues. The V gene lost 0 bases and the J gene lost 1 base, with 21 bases spanning the gap. CDR3 amino acids: CASSQDPRSWGWETNEKLFF. The CDR3 DNA reads TGCGCCAGCAGCCAAGACCCAAGATCGTGGGGCTGGGAAACTAATGAAAAACTGTTTTTT.

About this clone itself: Other DNA sequences in this specimen translate into the identical CDR3. The V call is TRBV24-1, the J call TRBJ1-2, with D possibly matching TRBD1 (5 bases). The CDR3 consists of 12 residues. Per germline, CDR1 KGHDR and CDR2 SFDVKD. Deletions cut 9 bases from V and 5 bases from J, with 12 bases between. The CDR3 nucleotides read TGTGCCACCTCCGACGGGGGTTATGGCTACACCTTC. It specifies CATSDGGYGYTF.

This sequence joins TRBV19 and TRBJ2-1, with TRBD1 identical over 7 bases. Germline assignment: CDR1 LNHDA and CDR2 SQIVND (reference sequence). The V segment lost 3 bases and the J segment 9 bases; nucleotides outside the gene matches: 17. CDR3 length equals 17 residues. CDR3 amino acids: CASSIELRSGGRVEQFF. The CDR3 DNA reads TGTGCCAGTAGTATCGAGTTACGGTCAGGGGGACGGGTTGAGCAGTTCTTC.